This T cell receptor (beta chain) originates from a study of blood T cell repertoires in COVID-19. In the original workflow: Reference gene primer amplification in the assay estimated nucleated cell counts. The repertoire was sequenced with immunoSEQ multiplex PCR; TCRdb's copy has only in-frame clones and lacks some. V, J and clone size are those of that table, while D and trimming were read from the DNA. In the table there are about 64,000 clones, about 78% of which are singletons. CDR1 is SGHNT and CDR2 is YENEEA in the germline V gene. Trimming pared 5 bases from V and 4 bases from J, leaving 18 bases between. CDR3 length: 16 amino acids.

Sequencing input: peripheral blood. V and J are TRBV11-3 and TRBJ1-3, with no clear D. The clonotype comes from a man older than 75 with acute or convalescent COVID-19. The DNA of the CDR3 is TGTGCCAGCAGCCCTCGGACTCACTCGCGGGGAAACACCATATATTTT. This codes for CASSPRTHSRGNTIYF.